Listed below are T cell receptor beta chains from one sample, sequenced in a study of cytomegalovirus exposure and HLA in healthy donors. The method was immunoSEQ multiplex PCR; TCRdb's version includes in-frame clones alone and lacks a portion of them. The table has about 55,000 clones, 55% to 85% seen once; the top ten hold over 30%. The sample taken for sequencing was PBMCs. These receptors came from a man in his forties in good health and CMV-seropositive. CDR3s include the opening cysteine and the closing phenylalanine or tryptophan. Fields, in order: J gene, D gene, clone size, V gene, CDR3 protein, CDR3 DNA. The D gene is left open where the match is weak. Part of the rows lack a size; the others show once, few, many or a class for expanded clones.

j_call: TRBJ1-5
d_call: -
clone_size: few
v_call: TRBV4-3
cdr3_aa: CASSLTLPLGQLHSNQPQHF
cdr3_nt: TGCGCCAGCAGCCTAACGCTCCCGTTAGGACAGTTGCATAGCAATCAGCCCCAGCATTTT

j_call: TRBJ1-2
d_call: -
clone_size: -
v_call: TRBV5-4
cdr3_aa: CASSLPGYGYTF
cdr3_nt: TGTGCCAGCAGCTTGCCCGGCTATGGCTACACCTTC

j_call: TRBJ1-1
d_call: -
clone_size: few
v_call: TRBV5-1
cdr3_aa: CASSLQTGDEAFF
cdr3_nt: TGCGCCAGCAGCTTGCAGACCGGGGATGAAGCTTTCTTT

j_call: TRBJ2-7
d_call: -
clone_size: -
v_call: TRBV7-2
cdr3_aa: CASSLAGGNYEQYF
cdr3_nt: TGTGCCAGCAGCTTAGCGGGGGGAAACTACGAGCAGTACTTC

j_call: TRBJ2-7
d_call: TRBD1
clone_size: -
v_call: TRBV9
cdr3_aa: CASSGQGVEQYF
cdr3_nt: TGTGCCAGCAGCGGACAGGGAGTCGAGCAGTACTTC

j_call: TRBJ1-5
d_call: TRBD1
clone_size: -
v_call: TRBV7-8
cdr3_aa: CASSRQGWNSNQPQHF
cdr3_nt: TGTGCCAGCAGCAGACAGGGGTGGAATAGCAATCAGCCCCAGCATTTT

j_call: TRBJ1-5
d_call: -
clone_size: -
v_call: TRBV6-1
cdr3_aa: CASTGTAFGPQHF
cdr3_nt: TGTGCCAGCACTGGGACTGCCTTTGGGCCCCAGCATTTT

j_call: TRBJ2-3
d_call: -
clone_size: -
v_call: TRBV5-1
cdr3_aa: CASSQGVTDTQYF
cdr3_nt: TGCGCCAGCAGCCAAGGGGTTACCGATACGCAGTATTTT

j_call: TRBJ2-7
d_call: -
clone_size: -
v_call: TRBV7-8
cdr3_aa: CASSLWGEGQYF
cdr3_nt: TGTGCCAGCAGCTTATGGGGAGAAGGGCAGTACTTC

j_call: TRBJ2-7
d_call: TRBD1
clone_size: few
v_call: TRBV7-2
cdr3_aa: CASSLPDRAYEQYF
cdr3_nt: TGTGCCAGCAGCTTACCCGACAGGGCCTACGAGCAGTACTTC

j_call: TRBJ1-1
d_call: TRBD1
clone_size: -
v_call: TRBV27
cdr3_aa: CASRTTGGAGEAFF
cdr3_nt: TGTGCCAGCAGAACAACAGGGGGCGCGGGTGAAGCTTTCTTT

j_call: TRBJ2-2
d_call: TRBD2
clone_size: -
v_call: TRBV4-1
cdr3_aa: CASSQGGGGAGELFF
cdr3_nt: TGCGCCAGCAGCCAAGGAGGCGGGGGGGCCGGGGAGCTGTTTTTT

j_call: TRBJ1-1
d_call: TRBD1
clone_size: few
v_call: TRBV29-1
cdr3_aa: CSVEDRLNTEAFF
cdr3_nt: TGCAGCGTTGAGGACAGGCTAAACACTGAAGCTTTCTTT

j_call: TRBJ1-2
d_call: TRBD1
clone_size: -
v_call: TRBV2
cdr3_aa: CASRADRSGYGYTF
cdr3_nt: TGTGCCAGCAGGGCGGACAGGTCAGGCTATGGCTACACCTTC

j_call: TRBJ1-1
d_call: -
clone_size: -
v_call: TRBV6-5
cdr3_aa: CASTPGGRAHTEAFF
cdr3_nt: TGTGCCAGCACCCCCGGGGGTCGGGCGCACACTGAAGCTTTCTTT

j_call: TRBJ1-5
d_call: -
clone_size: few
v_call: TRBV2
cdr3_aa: CASSETSLPNQPQHF
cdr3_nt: TGTGCCAGCAGTGAAACTAGTCTCCCCAATCAGCCCCAGCATTTT

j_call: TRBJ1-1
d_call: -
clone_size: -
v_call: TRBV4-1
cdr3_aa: CASSPRTDTNTEAFF
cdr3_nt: TGCGCCAGCAGCCCTAGGACAGACACGAACACTGAAGCTTTCTTT

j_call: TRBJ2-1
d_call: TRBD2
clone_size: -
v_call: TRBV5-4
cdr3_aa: CASSSRAGGQSDEQFF
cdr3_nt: TGTGCCAGCAGCTCCCGGGCGGGGGGGCAGTCCGATGAGCAGTTCTTC

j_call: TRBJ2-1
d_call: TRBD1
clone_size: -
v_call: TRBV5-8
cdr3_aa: CASSFSGQEYNEQFF
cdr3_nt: TGTGCCAGCAGCTTCTCGGGACAGGAGTACAATGAGCAGTTCTTC

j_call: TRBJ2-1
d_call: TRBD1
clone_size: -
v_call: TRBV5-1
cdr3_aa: CASSAQTGSYNEQFF
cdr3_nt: TGCGCCAGCAGCGCCCAGACAGGGTCCTACAATGAGCAGTTCTTC

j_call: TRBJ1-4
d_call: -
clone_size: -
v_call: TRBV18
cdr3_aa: CASSQAATNEKLFF
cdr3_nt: TGTGCCAGCTCACAAGCGGCAACTAATGAAAAACTGTTTTTT

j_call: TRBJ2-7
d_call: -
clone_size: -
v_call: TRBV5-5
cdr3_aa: CASSLGGGHANEQYF
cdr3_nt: TGTGCCAGCAGCTTGGGAGGTGGACACGCGAACGAGCAGTACTTC

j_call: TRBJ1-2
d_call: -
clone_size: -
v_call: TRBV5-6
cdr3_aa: CASSFRELSYGYTF
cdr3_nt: TGTGCCAGCAGCTTCCGAGAGTTGAGCTATGGCTACACCTTC

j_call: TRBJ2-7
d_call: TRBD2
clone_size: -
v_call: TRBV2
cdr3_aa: CASSGGLGGYEQYF
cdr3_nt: TGTGCCAGCAGTGGTGGACTAGGCGGGTACGAGCAGTACTTC

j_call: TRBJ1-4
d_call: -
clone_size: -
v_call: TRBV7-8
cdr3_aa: CASSPYSGPVNEKLFF
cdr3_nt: TGTGCCAGCAGCCCATATTCAGGCCCGGTTAATGAAAAACTGTTTTTT

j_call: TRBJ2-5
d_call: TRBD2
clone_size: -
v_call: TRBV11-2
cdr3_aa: CASSLVLAGRWETQYF
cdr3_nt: TGTGCCAGCAGCTTAGTCCTAGCGGGGCGATGGGAGACCCAGTACTTC

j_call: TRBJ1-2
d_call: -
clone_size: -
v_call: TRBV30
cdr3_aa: CAWSASRNYGYTF
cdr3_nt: TGTGCCTGGAGTGCGAGCAGGAACTATGGCTACACCTTC

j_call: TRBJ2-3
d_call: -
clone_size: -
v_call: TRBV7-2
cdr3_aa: CASSPDWERGTQYF
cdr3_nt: TGTGCCAGCAGCCCGGACTGGGAGAGAGGTACGCAGTATTTT

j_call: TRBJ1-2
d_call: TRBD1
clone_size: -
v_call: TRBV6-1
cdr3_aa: CASSGEGDSLATF
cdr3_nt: TGTGCCAGCAGTGGAGAGGGGGACAGCCTCGCCACCTTC

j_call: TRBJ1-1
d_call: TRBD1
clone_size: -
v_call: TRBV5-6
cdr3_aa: CASSLDRGFTRGEAFF
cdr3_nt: TGTGCCAGCAGCCTAGACAGGGGCTTCACCCGGGGTGAAGCTTTCTTT

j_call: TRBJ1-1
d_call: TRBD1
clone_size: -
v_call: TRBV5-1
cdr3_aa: CASSARQGLTEAFF
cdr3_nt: TGCGCCAGCAGCGCCAGACAGGGTCTGACTGAAGCTTTCTTT

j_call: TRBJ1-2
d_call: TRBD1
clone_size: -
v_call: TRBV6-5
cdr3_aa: CATSTGGNYGYTF
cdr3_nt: TGTGCCACCTCGACAGGGGGCAACTATGGCTACACCTTC

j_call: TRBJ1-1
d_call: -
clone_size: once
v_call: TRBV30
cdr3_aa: CAWSVGHSNTEAFF
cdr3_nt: TGTGCCTGGAGTGTTGGACATTCGAACACTGAAGCTTTCTTT

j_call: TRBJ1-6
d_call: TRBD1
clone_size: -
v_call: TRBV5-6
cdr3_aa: CASSFWTGARVSYNSPLHF
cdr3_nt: TGTGCCAGCAGCTTTTGGACAGGGGCCCGCGTCTCCTATAATTCACCCCTCCACTTT

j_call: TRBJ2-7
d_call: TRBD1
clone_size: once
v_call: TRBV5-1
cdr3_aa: CASSLRQGSSYEQYF
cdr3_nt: TGCGCCAGCAGCTTGAGACAGGGGAGCTCCTACGAGCAGTACTTC

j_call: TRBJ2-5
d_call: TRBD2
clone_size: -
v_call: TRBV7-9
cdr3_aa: CASSLSGGKETQYF
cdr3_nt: TGTGCCAGCAGCCTGAGCGGGGGAAAAGAGACCCAGTACTTC

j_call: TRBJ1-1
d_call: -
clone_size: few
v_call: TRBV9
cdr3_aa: CASSVGRGSAFF
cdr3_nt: TGTGCCAGCAGCGTAGGCAGGGGCTCGGCTTTCTTT

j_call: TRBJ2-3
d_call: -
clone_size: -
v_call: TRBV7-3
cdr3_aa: CASSLSPGPDTQYF
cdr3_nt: TGTGCCAGCAGCTTAAGTCCAGGGCCAGATACGCAGTATTTT

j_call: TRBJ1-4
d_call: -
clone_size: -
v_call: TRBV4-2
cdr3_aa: CASSRGTRDEKLFF
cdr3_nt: TGTGCCAGCAGCCGGGGGACAAGGGATGAAAAACTGTTTTTT

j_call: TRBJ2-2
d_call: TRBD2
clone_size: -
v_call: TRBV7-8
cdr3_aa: CASSLILSTGGLDTGELFF
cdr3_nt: TGTGCCAGCAGCCTCATATTGTCTACGGGGGGGCTGGACACCGGGGAGCTGTTTTTT

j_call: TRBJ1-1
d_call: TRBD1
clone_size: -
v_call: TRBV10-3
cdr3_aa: CATTADRGNTEAFF
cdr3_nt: TGTGCCACAACCGCCGACAGGGGCAACACTGAAGCTTTCTTT

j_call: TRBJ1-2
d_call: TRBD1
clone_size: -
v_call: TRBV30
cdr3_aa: CAWSRGQLYYGYTF
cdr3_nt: TGTGCCTGGAGTAGGGGACAGCTCTACTATGGCTACACCTTC

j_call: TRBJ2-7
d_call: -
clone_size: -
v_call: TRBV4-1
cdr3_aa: CASSQVGIGSYEQYF
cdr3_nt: TGCGCCAGCAGCCAAGTGGGCATAGGATCCTACGAGCAGTACTTC

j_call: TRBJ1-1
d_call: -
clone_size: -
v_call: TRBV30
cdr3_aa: CAWSILGGTEAFF
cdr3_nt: TGTGCCTGGAGTATCCTAGGGGGTACTGAAGCTTTCTTT